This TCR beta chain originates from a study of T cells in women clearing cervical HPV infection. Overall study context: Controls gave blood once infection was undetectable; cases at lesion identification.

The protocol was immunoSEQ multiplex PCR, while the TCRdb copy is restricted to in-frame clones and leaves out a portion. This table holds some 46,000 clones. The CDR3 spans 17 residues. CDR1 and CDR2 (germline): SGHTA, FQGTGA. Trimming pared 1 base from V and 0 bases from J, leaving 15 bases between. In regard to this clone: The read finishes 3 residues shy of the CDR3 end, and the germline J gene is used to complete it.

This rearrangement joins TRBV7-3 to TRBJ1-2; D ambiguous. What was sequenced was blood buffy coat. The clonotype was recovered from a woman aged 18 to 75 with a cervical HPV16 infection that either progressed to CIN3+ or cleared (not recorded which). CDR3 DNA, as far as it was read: TGTGCCAGCAGCTTAATGGTCTCCCAGGCGCCTAACTATGGC. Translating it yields CASSLMVSQAPNYG. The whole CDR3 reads CASSLMVSQAPNYGYTF.